Listed below are T cell receptor beta chains from one sample, sequenced in a study of Ad26.COV2.S vaccination and SARS-CoV-2 variants. Profiled with immunoSEQ multiplex PCR; TCRdb holds only in-frame clones, not every one. The sample lists roughly 330,000 clones; roughly 88% were seen once. The source was peripheral blood, collected in a trial of Ad26.COV2.S vaccine versus placebo. All receptors come from a person between 18 and 59 years old who received the Ad26.COV2.S COVID-19 vaccine or a placebo. CDR3s include the opening cysteine and the closing phenylalanine or tryptophan. Fields, in order: clone size, D gene, J gene, V gene, CDR3 DNA, CDR3 protein. A D gene is named only where the DNA matches it firmly. Rows give clone size only sometimes, using once, few, many, or a class for an expanded clone.

size: -
D: -
J: TRBJ2-6
V: TRBV24-1
DNA: TGTGCCACCAGTGCAGGGAGCCTTGGGGCCAACGTCCTGACTTTC
CDR3: CATSAGSLGANVLTF

size: -
D: TRBD2
J: TRBJ2-7
V: TRBV23-1
DNA: TGCGCCAGCAGTCAATCCTGGGAGGGATTTGTGGGCCGAGAGGCCTACGAGCAGTACTTC
CDR3: CASSQSWEGFVGREAYEQYF

size: -
D: TRBD1
J: TRBJ2-3
V: TRBV11-2
DNA: TGTGCCAGCAGCTCGGGCCTGGACAGGGCGACAGATACGCAGTATTTT
CDR3: CASSSGLDRATDTQYF

size: -
D: TRBD2
J: TRBJ2-7
V: TRBV29-1
DNA: TGCAGGGGGGGGACGGACCCCATAGAATACGAGCAGTACTTC
CDR3: CRGGTDPIEYEQYF

size: -
D: -
J: TRBJ1-2
V: TRBV7-2
DNA: TGTGCCAGCAGCTTTTGGTGGCTCGGGGGATATGGCTACACCTTC
CDR3: CASSFWWLGGYGYTF

size: -
D: TRBD2
J: TRBJ2-3
V: TRBV18
DNA: TGTGCCAGCTCACCCCAAAGCGGGGGGGACGATACGCAGTATTTT
CDR3: CASSPQSGGDDTQYF

size: once
D: -
J: TRBJ1-3
V: TRBV19
DNA: TGTGCCAGTAGTAACGGTGTCGCAAGCTCTGGAAACACCATATATTTT
CDR3: CASSNGVASSGNTIYF

size: -
D: TRBD1
J: TRBJ1-2
V: TRBV6-6
DNA: TGTGCCAGCAGCCTCCAGGGGGCTAATAACTATGGCTACACCTTC
CDR3: CASSLQGANNYGYTF

size: -
D: -
J: TRBJ2-5
V: TRBV7-9
DNA: TGTGCCAGCAGCTTAGCGTATGGGGGCCAGTACTTC
CDR3: CASSLAYGGQYF

size: -
D: -
J: TRBJ2-2
V: TRBV4-1
DNA: TGCGCCAGCAGCCAAGAAGACGGGGAGCTGTTTTTT
CDR3: CASSQEDGELFF

size: -
D: TRBD1
J: TRBJ1-2
V: TRBV7-6
DNA: TGTGCCAGCAGCTCATTGACAGGGTCTGGCTACACCTTC
CDR3: CASSSLTGSGYTF

size: few
D: -
J: TRBJ2-5
V: TRBV5-1
DNA: TGCGCCAGCAGCCCCGAGGGAGAGACCCAGTACTTC
CDR3: CASSPEGETQYF

size: -
D: -
J: TRBJ2-5
V: TRBV18
DNA: TGTGCCAGCTCACGATCCCCGCCGGAGACCCAGTACTTC
CDR3: CASSRSPPETQYF

size: -
D: TRBD1
J: TRBJ1-1
V: TRBV2
DNA: TGTGCCAGCAGTGATTCGGGACAGTGGACTGAAGCTTTCTTT
CDR3: CASSDSGQWTEAFF

size: -
D: -
J: TRBJ1-4
V: TRBV6-5
DNA: TGTGCCAGCAGTCCAGGGCCCAATGAAAAACTGTTTTTT
CDR3: CASSPGPNEKLFF

size: -
D: -
J: TRBJ2-1
V: TRBV4-3
DNA: TGCGCCAGCAGCCAAGATGGCAGGACCTACAATGAGCAGTTCTTC
CDR3: CASSQDGRTYNEQFF

size: -
D: -
J: TRBJ2-3
V: TRBV3-1/TRBV3-2
DNA: TGTGCCAGCAGCCAAGATAGCCCTCCAGATACGCAGTATTTT
CDR3: CASSQDSPPDTQYF

size: -
D: TRBD1
J: TRBJ2-1
V: TRBV11-2
DNA: TGTGCCAGCAGCTTCGGACAGGGGTCAGGTGAGCAGTTCTTC
CDR3: CASSFGQGSGEQFF

size: -
D: TRBD1
J: TRBJ2-3
V: TRBV15
DNA: TGTGCCACCAGCTCTCGTTATGACAGGGTAGATACGCAGTATTTT
CDR3: CATSSRYDRVDTQYF

size: few
D: -
J: TRBJ1-5
V: TRBV9
DNA: TGTGCCAGCAGCGTAGGGGACTACGACCATCAGCCCCAGCATTTT
CDR3: CASSVGDYDHQPQHF

size: once
D: -
J: TRBJ2-6
V: TRBV19
DNA: TGTGCCAGTAGTCCCTTAGCGGCTGGGGCCAACGTCCTGACTTTC
CDR3: CASSPLAAGANVLTF

size: -
D: -
J: TRBJ1-2
V: TRBV19
DNA: TGTGCCAGTAGTCTCGACAGGAACTATGGCTACACCTTC
CDR3: CASSLDRNYGYTF

size: -
D: -
J: TRBJ2-2
V: TRBV6-5
DNA: TGTGCCAGCAGTTACTCCCCCAGCAACACCGGGGAGCTGTTTTTT
CDR3: CASSYSPSNTGELFF

size: -
D: -
J: TRBJ1-6
V: TRBV11-2
DNA: TGTGCCAGCAGCTTACCAGCCGTCGGATCACCCCTCCACTTT
CDR3: CASSLPAVGSPLHF

size: -
D: TRBD1
J: TRBJ2-7
V: TRBV4-1
DNA: TGCGCCAGCAGCCTCTCGGACAGGTTCTACGAGCAGTACTTC
CDR3: CASSLSDRFYEQYF

size: -
D: TRBD1
J: TRBJ1-2
V: TRBV7-2
DNA: TGTGCCAGCAGCTTTTACCGGACAGGGAAAGGTTCGGAGGGCTACACCTTC
CDR3: CASSFYRTGKGSEGYTF

size: once
D: -
J: TRBJ1-2
V: TRBV7-2
DNA: TGTGCCAGCAGCCGCATGACAGCCTTGAACTATGGCTACACCTTC
CDR3: CASSRMTALNYGYTF

size: once
D: TRBD1
J: TRBJ1-1
V: TRBV5-4
DNA: TGTGCCAGCAGCTTGAGACAGGGGATAGGAGCTTTCTTT
CDR3: CASSLRQGIGAFF

size: -
D: -
J: TRBJ1-2
V: TRBV6-1
DNA: TGTGCCAGCAGTGAAGACAGGGCCCTAGAACGAGTGTACGGCTACACCTTC
CDR3: CASSEDRALERVYGYTF

size: -
D: -
J: TRBJ1-1
V: TRBV29-1
DNA: TGCAGCGTTGAAGAGTCGATACAGGCGAACACTGAAGCTTTCTTT
CDR3: CSVEESIQANTEAFF

size: -
D: -
J: TRBJ1-1
V: TRBV4-3
DNA: TGCGCCAGCAGCCAAGATGGGGAGGGCACTGAAGCTTTCTTT
CDR3: CASSQDGEGTEAFF